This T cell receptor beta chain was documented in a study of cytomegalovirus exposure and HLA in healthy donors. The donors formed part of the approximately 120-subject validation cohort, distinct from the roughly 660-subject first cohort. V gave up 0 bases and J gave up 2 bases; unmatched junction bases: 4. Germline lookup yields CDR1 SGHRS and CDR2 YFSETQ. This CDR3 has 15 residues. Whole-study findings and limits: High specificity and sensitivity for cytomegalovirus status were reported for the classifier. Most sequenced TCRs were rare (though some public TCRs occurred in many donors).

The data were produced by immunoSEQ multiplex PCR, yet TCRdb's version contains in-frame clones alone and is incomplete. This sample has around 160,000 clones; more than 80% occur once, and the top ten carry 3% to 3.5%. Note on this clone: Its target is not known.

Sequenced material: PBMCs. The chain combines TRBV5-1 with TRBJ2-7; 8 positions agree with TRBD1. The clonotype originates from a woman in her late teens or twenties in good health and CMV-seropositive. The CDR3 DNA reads TGCGCCAGCAGCTTGGGTGGGACAGGCACCTACGAGCAGTACTTC. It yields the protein CASSLGGTGTYEQYF.